This T cell receptor (beta chain) emerged from a study of control samples from healthy donors and cancer patients. The table came from immunoSEQ multiplex PCR; TCRdb's copy has only in-frame clones and leaves some out. Altogether 98,000 or so clones are present, roughly 86% being singletons, with the ten largest covering 2% to 2.5%. V shed 3 bases, J shed 0 bases, and the junction held 3 bases outside the gene matches. The CDR3 has 15 residues. Per germline, CDR1 GTSNPN and CDR2 SVGIG (reference sequence). This clone has more than one count but fewer than ten. The chain recombines TRBV30 with TRBJ1-5; 9 bases line up with TRBD1. The material sequenced was blood. This receptor was obtained from a man aged 60 to 75 in good health. CDR3 protein: CAWSGTGYSNQPQHF. The CDR3 bases are TGTGCCTGGAGCGGGACAGGGTATAGCAATCAGCCCCAGCATTTT.